In this sample, the clone carrying this TCR beta chain turned up a few times. Its antigen is not known. Sequencing used immunoSEQ multiplex PCR; TCRdb keeps in-frame clones, though not all of them. Counted here are under 200,000 clones, about 90% occurring once; the ten biggest clones make up over 2.5%. This sample stems from a study of cytomegalovirus exposure and HLA in healthy donors. The CDR3 is 16 residues long. V was shortened by 3 bases and J by 2 bases, with 17 bases between the two germline ends. From germline, CDR1 is MGHDK and CDR2 SYGVNS. Whole-study results and caveats: In vitro confirmation showed three CMV-associated chains to be CMV antigen specific.

This rearrangement joins TRBV25-1 to TRBJ2-7, with a weak D call TRBD1 (8 bases). Sequenced: PBMCs. The origin of this receptor is a woman between 18 and 30 years old in good health and CMV-seropositive. This CDR3 reads CASSDPDRGGTYEQYF. DNA for the CDR3: TGTGCCAGCAGTGACCCCGACAGGGGAGGGACCTACGAGCAGTACTTC.